These T cell receptor beta chains were read from a single sample in a study of T cell responses to AZD1222 COVID-19 vaccine. Data came from immunoSEQ multiplex PCR; TCRdb stores just in-frame clones and leaves some out. The table lists 150,000 to 200,000 clones, roughly 92% of them singletons. Sequences were derived from peripheral blood, sampled on day 0 of AZD1222 vaccination. The receptors stem from an adult in good health. The CDR3 runs from the conserved cysteine through the conserved F or W. Each record gives: J gene, V gene, clone size, D gene, CDR3 protein, CDR3 DNA. A D gene is named only where the DNA matches it firmly. Some rows mark clone size as missing; the rest say once, few, many or name a class of expanded clone.

TRBJ2-2 TRBV5-5 once TRBD1 CASSFYRGPANTGELFF TGTGCCAGCAGCTTTTACAGGGGGCCCGCGAACACCGGGGAGCTGTTTTTT
TRBJ1-2 TRBV5-1 - TRBD1 CASSLVRQGASNYGYTF TGCGCCAGCAGCTTGGTGCGACAGGGCGCCTCTAACTATGGCTACACCTTC
TRBJ2-1 TRBV30 few - CAWAPGDFHNEQFF TGTGCCTGGGCTCCAGGGGACTTCCACAATGAGCAGTTCTTC
TRBJ2-2 TRBV9 few - CASSVVLGELFF TGTGCCAGCAGCGTAGTCCTCGGGGAGCTGTTTTTT
TRBJ1-1 TRBV6-1 few - CASSEAWDRLVGAFF TGTGCCAGCAGTGAAGCGTGGGACCGACTAGTTGGAGCTTTCTTT
TRBJ2-5 TRBV7-9 - TRBD1 CASSPRDLGQDPQKETQYF TGTGCCAGCAGCCCCAGAGACCTAGGACAGGACCCCCAAAAAGAGACCCAGTACTTC
TRBJ1-2 TRBV11-2 few - CASSLVQGGGYTF TGTGCCAGCAGCTTGGTACAGGGCGGTGGCTACACCTTC
TRBJ1-4 TRBV7-9 - TRBD1 CASSPSTGGAANEKLFF TGTGCCAGCAGCCCGTCGACAGGGGGCGCAGCTAATGAAAAACTGTTTTTT
TRBJ2-3 TRBV18 - TRBD1 CASSPRTGFGDTQYF TGTGCCAGCTCACCCAGGACAGGTTTTGGAGATACGCAGTATTTT
TRBJ2-3 TRBV9 - - CASSVASGPTNTQYF TGTGCCAGCAGCGTAGCGAGCGGGCCCACGAATACGCAGTATTTT
TRBJ1-6 TRBV27 few TRBD1 CASSPRTGVLNSPLHF TGTGCCAGCAGTCCTCGGACAGGGGTTCTTAATTCACCCCTCCACTTT
TRBJ1-1 TRBV12-2 - - CASRLGRTGGTNTEAFF TGTGCAAGTCGCTTAGGAAGGACAGGGGGGACGAACACTGAAGCTTTCTTT
TRBJ1-1 TRBV7-9 once - CASSARERNTEAFF TGTGCCAGCAGCGCCCGAGAAAGGAACACTGAAGCTTTCTTT
TRBJ2-1 TRBV29-1 - TRBD1 CSSRDRTGDPGEQFF TGCAGCTCCCGAGACAGGACAGGGGACCCTGGTGAGCAGTTCTTC
TRBJ2-7 TRBV27 - TRBD1 CASSLSAGGLVEQYF TGTGCCAGCAGTTTATCGGCAGGGGGCTTGGTCGAGCAGTACTTC
TRBJ1-2 TRBV9 - TRBD1 CASSVGQGAEGYTF TGTGCCAGCAGCGTAGGACAGGGGGCGGAGGGCTACACCTTC
TRBJ2-7 TRBV6-5 - TRBD1 CASSGDRDEQYF TGTGCCAGCAGCGGCGACAGGGACGAGCAGTACTTC
TRBJ1-5 TRBV19 - - CASSRLGGSNQPQHF TGTGCCAGTAGTAGGCTCGGAGGGTCGAATCAGCCCCAGCATTTT
TRBJ1-1 TRBV11-1 - - CASSLRGTEAFF TGTGCCAGCAGCCTAAGAGGTACTGAAGCTTTCTTT
TRBJ2-7 TRBV9 - TRBD1 CASSARPDRTYEQYF TGTGCCAGCAGCGCGAGACCGGACAGGACCTACGAGCAGTACTTC
TRBJ2-1 TRBV19 once TRBD1 CASAPGQGRGEQFF TGTGCCAGTGCCCCGGGACAGGGGCGAGGTGAGCAGTTCTTC
TRBJ1-2 TRBV27 - TRBD1 CASSTTGGYGYTF TGTGCCAGCAGCACGACAGGGGGCTATGGCTACACCTTC
TRBJ2-6 TRBV5-4 once - CASSFRTGANVLTF TGTGCCAGCAGCTTTCGGACTGGGGCCAACGTCCTGACTTTC
TRBJ1-5 TRBV19 - - CASSIKGYSNQPQHF TGTGCCAGTAGTATAAAGGGGTATAGCAATCAGCCCCAGCATTTT